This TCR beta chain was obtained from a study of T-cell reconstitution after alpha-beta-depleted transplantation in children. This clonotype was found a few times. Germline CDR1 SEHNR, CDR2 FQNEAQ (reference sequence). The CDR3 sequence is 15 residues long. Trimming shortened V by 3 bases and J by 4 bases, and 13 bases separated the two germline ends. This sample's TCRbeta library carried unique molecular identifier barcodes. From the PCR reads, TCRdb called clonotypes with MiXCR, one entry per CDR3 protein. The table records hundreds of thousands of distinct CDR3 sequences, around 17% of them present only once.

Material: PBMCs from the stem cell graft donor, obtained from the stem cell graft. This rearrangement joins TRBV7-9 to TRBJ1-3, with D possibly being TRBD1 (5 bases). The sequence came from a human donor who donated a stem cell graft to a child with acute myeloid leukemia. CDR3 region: CASSFSVGLGNTIYF. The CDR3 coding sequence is TGTGCCAGCAGCTTTAGCGTGGGGCTCGGAAACACCATATATTTT.